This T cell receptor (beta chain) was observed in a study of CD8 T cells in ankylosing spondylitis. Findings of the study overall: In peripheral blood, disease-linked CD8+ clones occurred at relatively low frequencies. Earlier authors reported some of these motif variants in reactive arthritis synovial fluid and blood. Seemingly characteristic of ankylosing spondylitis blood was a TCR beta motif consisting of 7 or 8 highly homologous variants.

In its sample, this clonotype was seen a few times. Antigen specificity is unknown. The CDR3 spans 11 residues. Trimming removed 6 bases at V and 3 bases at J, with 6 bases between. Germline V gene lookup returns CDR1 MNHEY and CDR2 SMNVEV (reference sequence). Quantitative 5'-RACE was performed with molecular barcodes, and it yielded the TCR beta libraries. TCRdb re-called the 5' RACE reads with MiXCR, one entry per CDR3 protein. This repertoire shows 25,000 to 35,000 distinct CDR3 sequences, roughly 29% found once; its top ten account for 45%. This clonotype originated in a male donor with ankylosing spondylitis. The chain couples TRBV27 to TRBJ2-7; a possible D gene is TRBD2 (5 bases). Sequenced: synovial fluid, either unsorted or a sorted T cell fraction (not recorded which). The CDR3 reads CASRDYYEQYF. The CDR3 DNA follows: TGTGCCAGCAGAGACTACTACGAGCAGTACTTC.